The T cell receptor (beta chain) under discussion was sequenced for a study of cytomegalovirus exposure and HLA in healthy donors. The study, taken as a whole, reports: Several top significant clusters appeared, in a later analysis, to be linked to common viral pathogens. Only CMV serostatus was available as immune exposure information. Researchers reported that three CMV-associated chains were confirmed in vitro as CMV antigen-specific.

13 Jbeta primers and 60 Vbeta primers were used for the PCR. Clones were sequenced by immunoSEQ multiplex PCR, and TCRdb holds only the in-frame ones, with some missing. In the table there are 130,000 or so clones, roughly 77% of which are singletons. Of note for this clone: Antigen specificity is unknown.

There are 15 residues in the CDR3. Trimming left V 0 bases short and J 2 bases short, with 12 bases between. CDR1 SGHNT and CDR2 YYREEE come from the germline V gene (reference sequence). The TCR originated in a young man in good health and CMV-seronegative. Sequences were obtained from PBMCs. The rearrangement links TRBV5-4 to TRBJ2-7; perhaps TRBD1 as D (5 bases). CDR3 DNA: TGTGCCAGCAGCTTGGGGGGCAGGTCCCCCTACGAGCAGTACTTC. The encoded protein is CASSLGGRSPYEQYF.